In this sample, the clone carrying this T cell receptor (beta chain) turned up a few times. The antigen remains unidentified. Relative to the germline gene, one junction end is altered; a read error may explain this. The sample comes from a study of CD8 T cells in ankylosing spondylitis. CDR1 is LGHDT, CDR2 YNNKEL, per germline (reference sequence). The CDR3 loop spans 16 amino acids. TCRdb called the 5' RACE reads again in MiXCR, with one record for every CDR3 protein. The data show under 400,000 distinct CDR3 sequences, around 10% seen once. Study results and caveats: As reported, disease-linked clones showed significant enrichment in matched ankylosing spondylitis synovial fluid.

The chain carries TRBV3-1 and TRBJ1-2; TRBD1 matches 8 bases. This receptor was taken from a female donor with ankylosing spondylitis or in good health (not recorded which). The sample comprised blood, either unsorted or a sorted T cell fraction (not recorded which). CDR3 nucleotides: TGTGCCAGCAGCCAAAAAGGGGGACAGGCCAACTATGGCGACACCTTC. Protein: CASSQKGGQANYGDTF.